The T cell receptor beta chain under discussion was sequenced for a study of neurological immune-mediated disorders. This clonotype was observed a few times. The team produced cDNA through 5'RACE using 10-nucleotide random UMIs. TCRdb used MiXCR to reprocess the 5' RACE reads, holding one entry per CDR3 protein. This sample has about 52,000 distinct CDR3 sequences, with 3.8% found just once. V lost 4 bases and J lost 6, with 15 bases in between. This CDR3 has 15 residues. The sample taken for sequencing was PBMCs. The chain uses TRBV12-3 or TRBV12-4 and TRBJ2-2; D is undetermined. The origin of this receptor is a man between 60 and 75 years old with multiple sclerosis. CDR3 in DNA: TGTGCCAGCAGTTCGCCAAATGAGGTGTCCGGGGAGCTGTTTTTT. Its translation is CASSSPNEVSGELFF.